This entry describes one T cell receptor (beta chain). The CDR3 consists of 13 residues. TCRdb re-called the 5' RACE reads; one entry per CDR3 protein, DNA not given. The record lists roughly 150,000 distinct CDR3 sequences, of which the ten most abundant hold roughly 20%. The record originates from a study of T cells expressing NK-cell markers. Sequencing used blood T cells: a sorted CD56 or NKG2C T cell subset, CD4+ or CD8+ T cells, or bulk PBMC T cells (not recorded which). The chain employs TRBV12-3 or TRBV12-4 and TRBJ2-1; TCRdb's D call, TRBD2, is unchecked because there is no DNA. The source is a woman aged 18 to 75 in good health. CDR3 protein: CASMLAGGAEQFF.